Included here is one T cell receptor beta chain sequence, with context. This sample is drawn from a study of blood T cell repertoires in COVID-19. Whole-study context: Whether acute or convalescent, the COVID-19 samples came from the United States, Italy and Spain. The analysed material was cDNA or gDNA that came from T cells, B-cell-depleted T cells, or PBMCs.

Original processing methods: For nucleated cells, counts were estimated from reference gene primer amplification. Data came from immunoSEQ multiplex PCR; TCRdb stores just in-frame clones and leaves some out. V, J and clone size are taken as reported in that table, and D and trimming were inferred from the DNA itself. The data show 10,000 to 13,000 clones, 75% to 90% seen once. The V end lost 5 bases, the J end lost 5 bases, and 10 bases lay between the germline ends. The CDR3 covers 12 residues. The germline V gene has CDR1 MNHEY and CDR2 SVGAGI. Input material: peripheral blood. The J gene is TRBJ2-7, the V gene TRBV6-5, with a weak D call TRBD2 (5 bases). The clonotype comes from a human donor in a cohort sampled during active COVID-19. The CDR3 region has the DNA TGTGCCAGCAGTCCCGTGACTAACGAGCAGTACTTC. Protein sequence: CASSPVTNEQYF.